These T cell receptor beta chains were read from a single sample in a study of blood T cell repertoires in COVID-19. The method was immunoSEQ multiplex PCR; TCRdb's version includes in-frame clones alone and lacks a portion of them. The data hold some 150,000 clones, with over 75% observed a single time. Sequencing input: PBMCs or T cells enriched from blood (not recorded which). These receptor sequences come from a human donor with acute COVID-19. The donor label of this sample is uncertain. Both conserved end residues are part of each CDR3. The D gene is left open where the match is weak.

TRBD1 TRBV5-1 CASSPRAQGTGYTF
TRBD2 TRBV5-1 CASSEGLAGHNEQFF
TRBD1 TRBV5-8 CASSKGQETTNEKLFF
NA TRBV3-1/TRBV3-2 CASSPRGFGYTF
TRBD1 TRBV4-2 CASSHNRQGGGYTF
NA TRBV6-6 CASSPRHPTLSNEKLFF
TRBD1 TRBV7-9 CASSLEGQGPWPQHF
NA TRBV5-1 CASSLVPLKSTEAFF
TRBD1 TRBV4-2 CASSQTTGSSYGYTF
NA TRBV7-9 CASRPNAGRGRNTIYF
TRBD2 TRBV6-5 CATDRTSGVYEQYF
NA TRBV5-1 CASSLGNDEQFF
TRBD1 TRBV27 CASSLERDRVDSPLHF
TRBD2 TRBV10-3 CAIGGDGTGELFF
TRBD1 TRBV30 CAWRSTGEIGYTF
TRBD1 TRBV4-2 CASSQAAGTVNFQPGYTF
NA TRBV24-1 CATRGTGKGTEAFF
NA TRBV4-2 CASSQDGRGIYEQYF
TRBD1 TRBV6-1 CASRGQGDNSPLHF
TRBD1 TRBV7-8 CASSSDRVTTNEKLFF
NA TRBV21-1 CASSNGRAGGNTIYF
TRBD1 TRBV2 CASSDSTGLLQETQYF
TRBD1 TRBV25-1 CASSAGTGENYGYTF
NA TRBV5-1 CASSFAYEQYF
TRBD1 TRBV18 CASSIDRERAQYF
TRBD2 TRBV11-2 CASSLGASGYNEQFF
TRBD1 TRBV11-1 CASSLEGQAYEQYF
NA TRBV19 CASSGYNSPLHF
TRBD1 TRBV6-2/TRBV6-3 CASSQLLPGGVNTEAFF
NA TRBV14 CASSPGHGYYGYTF
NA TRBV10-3 CAISQGSYNEQFF
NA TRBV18 CASSPGAEKGFGEQYF
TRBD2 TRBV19 CASSKGAGANTGELFF
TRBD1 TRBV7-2 CASSLLKQGLGNTEAFF
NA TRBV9 CASSRGSTDTQYF
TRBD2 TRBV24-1 CATSDSSAGGTDTQYF
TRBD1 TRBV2 CASSSGTGGANEKLFF
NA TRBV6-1 CASSEGTGNQPQHF
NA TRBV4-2 CASSQEEVGRLPDNEQFF
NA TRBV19 CASSLEGLPSTDTQYF
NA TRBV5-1 CASSPGNADTEAFF
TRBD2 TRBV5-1 CASSFSGGTYEQYF
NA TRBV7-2 CASSLSGSTDTQYF
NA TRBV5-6 CASSLAKGRVDGYTF
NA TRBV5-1 CASSLVTGEAFF
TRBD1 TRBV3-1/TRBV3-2 CASSRWDRGNEQYF
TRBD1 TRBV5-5 CASSPTGHDSPLHF
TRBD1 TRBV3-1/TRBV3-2 CASSRNRDRERGYTF
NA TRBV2 CASSPGRDSYNEQFF
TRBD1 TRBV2 CASSAQGAANQPQHF
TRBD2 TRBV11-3 CASSLGSSGSYNEQFF